The 15 T cell receptor beta chains presented below share a single source sample, sequenced in a study of blood T cell repertoires in COVID-19. The repertoire was sequenced with immunoSEQ multiplex PCR; TCRdb's copy has only in-frame clones and lacks some. The sample consists of around 200,000 clones, about nine tenths of them appearing once. Sequenced: peripheral blood. Receptors were obtained from a man between 65 and 85 years old with active or convalescent COVID-19.

This clone was seen a handful of times. This chain connects TRBV18 to TRBJ1-1; D possibly corresponds to TRBD1 (6 bases). The CDR3 spans 14 residues. With 5 bases removed from V and 1 base from J, the gap between germline ends came to 11 bases. Per germline, CDR1 KGHSH and CDR2 LQKENI. In DNA, the CDR3 is TGTGCCAGCTCAACTGGACAGTGGAACACTGAAGCTTTCTTT. Translation gives CASSTGQWNTEAFF.

The chain employs TRBV6-6 and TRBJ1-2, with TRBD1 as a possible D gene (5 bases). Germline V gene sequence: CDR1 MNHNY, CDR2 SVGAGI (reference sequence). The V gene lost 2 bases and the J gene lost 7 bases, with 14 bases spanning the gap. The length of the CDR3 is 14 residues. Written as DNA, the CDR3 is TGTGCCAGCAGTTACAAGGGGATGGGGGGTGGCTACACCTTC. It is translated as CASSYKGMGGGYTF.

In its sample, this clone was seen once. The chain carries TRBV4-3 and TRBJ1-2; a weak D match, TRBD1 (6 bases). Germline values: CDR1 LGHNA, CDR2 YSLEER. There are 17 residues in the CDR3. Trimming pared 3 bases from V and 4 bases from J, leaving 21 bases between. CDR3: CASSHPGAAGSVYGYTF. The CDR3 DNA follows: TGCGCCAGCAGCCATCCAGGGGCCGCAGGGTCTGTCTATGGCTACACCTTC.

This chain links TRBV5-4 with TRBJ2-7, with 9 positions matching TRBD1. The CDR3 extends over 15 amino acids. Trimming took 2 bases from V and 1 from J; bases not matched to a gene: 4. Germline values: CDR1 SGHNT, CDR2 YYREEE (reference sequence). DNA for the CDR3: TGTGCCAGCAGCTTAAACAGGGGGCAATCCTACGAGCAGTACTTC. It translates to CASSLNRGQSYEQYF.

The gene calls are TRBV7-2 and TRBJ2-1, with 7 bases lining up with TRBD1. CDR1 SGHTA and CDR2 FQGNSA come from the germline V gene. V shed 5 bases and J 8 bases; nucleotides not matched to a gene: 15. This CDR3 spans 16 amino acids. The CDR3 DNA reads as TGTGCCAGCAGCACCCTAGGCCAGGGGGTTAAGTATGAGCAGTTCTTC. It translates to CASSTLGQGVKYEQFF.

The CDR3 reads CASSLPGQGARAFF. The DNA of the CDR3 is TGTGCCAGCAGTCTTCCGGGACAGGGGGCGCGGGCTTTCTTT. The chain links TRBV7-9 to TRBJ1-1; 12 bases fit TRBD1. CDR1 and CDR2 from the germline V gene are SEHNR and FQNEAQ (reference sequence). The CDR3 has 14 amino acids. Germline trimming cut 6 bases from V and 11 bases from J; bases unmatched to any gene: 10. The whole variable domain, filled in from reference TRBV7-9 and TRBJ1-1, reads DTGVSQNPRHKITKRGQNVTFRCDPISEHNRLYWYRQTLGQGPEFLTYFQNEAQLEKSRLLSDRFSAERPKGSFSTLEIQRTEQGDSAMYLCASSLPGQGARAFFGQGTRLTVV.

The chain uses TRBV7-2 and TRBJ2-2; 7 nucleotides match TRBD1. This CDR3 is built from 18 residues. CDR1 SGHTA and CDR2 FQGNSA come from the germline V gene. Trimming removed 5 bases from V and 6 bases from J; junction bases left unmatched: 18. The CDR3 nucleotides read TGTGCCAGCAGCCCGGTAGGGGGCTCCTTTAGTAAGGCCGGGGAGCTGTTTTTT. Translating gives CASSPVGGSFSKAGELFF.

The V gene is TRBV7-3, the J gene TRBJ2-1, with D perhaps matching TRBD2 (6 bases). The CDR3 consists of 15 residues. The ends were cut back, 2 bases at V and 12 bases at J, with 20 bases in the middle. CDR1 is SGHTA and CDR2 is FQGTGA in the germline V gene. The chain's CDR3 is CASSLELSGSAGQFF. CDR3 in DNA: TGTGCCAGCAGCTTAGAATTATCCGGGAGTGCGGGGCAGTTCTTC.

This clone is deemed medium-sized. V and J are TRBV11-2 and TRBJ2-1; 9 nucleotides agree with TRBD2. CDR1 SGHAT and CDR2 FQNNGV come from the germline V gene. The CDR3 contains 16 residues. Unmatched junction bases numbered 17, after V lost 7 bases and J lost 10 bases. The DNA for the CDR3 is TGTGCCAGCACCTCAGCGGGAGGCCTGCTGGGGGGAGAGCAGTTCTTC. This gives the protein CASTSAGGLLGGEQFF.

In this sample, this clone turned up many times. The rearrangement joins TRBV19 to TRBJ2-3; 9 nucleotides align to TRBD2. J gave up 4 bases and V 5 bases, and 4 bases lay outside the gene matches. The CDR3 loop spans 14 amino acids. The germline V gene encodes CDR1 LNHDA and CDR2 SQIVND (reference sequence). For the CDR3, the DNA is TGTGCCAGTAGTGCCCTAGCGGGATCAGATACGCAGTATTTT. It codes for CASSALAGSDTQYF.

The chain uses TRBV18 and TRBJ1-2, with D possibly TRBD1 on 6 matching bases. Germline CDR1 KGHSH, CDR2 LQKENI. Trimming took 3 bases from V and 3 from J, leaving 14 bases between them. There are 15 residues in the CDR3. The CDR3 spells CASSPSGQRDYGYTF. The CDR3 DNA reads as TGTGCCAGCTCACCTTCCGGACAGCGAGACTATGGCTACACCTTC.

The chain employs TRBV5-8 and TRBJ2-3; TRBD2 matches 7 bases. The CDR3 sequence is 14 residues long. The V and J ends lost 0 bases and 6 bases, in that order; junction bases with no gene match: 4. CDR1 and CDR2 from the germline V gene are SGHTS and YDEGEE. The CDR3 nucleotides read TGTGCCAGCAGCTTGGAGATGCGGGGGGATACGCAGTATTTT. Translated, it gives CASSLEMRGDTQYF.

The chain is built from TRBV14 and TRBJ1-1; weak D call: TRBD1 (5 bases). CDR1 and CDR2 (germline): SGHDN, FVKESK. This CDR3 spans 14 amino acids. V lost 5 bases to trimming and J lost 5 bases, with 15 bases between them. The CDR3 region has the DNA TGTGCCAGCAGCTCCGGGGGATCGGAGACTGAAGCTTTCTTT. Encoded protein: CASSSGGSETEAFF.

The gene calls are TRBV6-2 or TRBV6-3 and TRBJ1-5; D may be TRBD1 (6 bases). Between the trimmed V and J ends, which lost 4 bases and 5 bases, there was a span of 18 bases. The CDR3 extends over 16 amino acids. Germline CDR1 reads MNHEY; CDR2 reads SVGEGT. CDR3 DNA: TGTGCCAGCAGTTCCCCTCCAGGGGTTGGTGATCAGCCCCAGCATTTT. Translated, it gives CASSSPPGVGDQPQHF.

The V call is TRBV30, the J call TRBJ2-1; D is ambiguous. CDR3 size: 14 residues. The V end was cut by 0 bases, the J end by 9 bases, with 15 bases between. Germline-derived CDR1 and CDR2 are GTSNPN and SVGIG (reference sequence). This CDR3 is CAWSVQIVAGEQFF. CDR3 DNA sequence: TGTGCCTGGAGTGTACAGATTGTGGCCGGTGAGCAGTTCTTC.